These 10 T cell receptor beta chains were all obtained from the same sample, sequenced in a study of long-term antiretroviral therapy in people with HIV. The immunoSEQ assay was v3.0, run at survey level. Here immunoSEQ multiplex PCR was the method, and the copy in TCRdb shows in-frame clones only, minus some. The data contain fewer than 35,000 clones, about four fifths of them singletons. Sample: unsorted PBMCs, taken 0.4 years before starting antiretroviral therapy. The receptors stem from a man aged 18 to 29 with HIV.

The rearrangement uses TRBV9 and TRBJ2-5; 7 positions match TRBD1. Germline trimming cut 0 bases from V and 5 bases from J; bases unmatched to any gene: 10. The CDR3 length is 16 residues. CDR1 and CDR2 from the germline V gene are SGDLS and YYNGEE. CDR3 nucleotides: TGTGCCAGCAGCGTAGCGGCAGCAGGGGGTTTGGAGACCCAGTACTTC. Protein: CASSVAAAGGLETQYF.

The chain joins TRBV5-1 to TRBJ2-3; perhaps D is TRBD1 or TRBD2 (6 bases each). V dropped 0 bases and J dropped 4 bases, with 15 bases sitting between them. Germline CDR1 and CDR2: SGHRS and YFSETQ. The CDR3 contains 16 residues. CDR3 region: CASSLAGTRGPDTQYF. The CDR3 DNA reads TGCGCCAGCAGCTTGGCCGGGACCCGGGGGCCAGATACGCAGTATTTT.

This clone was detected only a few times. This chain links TRBV2 with TRBJ1-5; no definite D call. Germline V lookup: CDR1 SNHLY, CDR2 FYNNEI. The CDR3 is made up of 13 amino acids. Between the trimmed V and J ends, which lost 2 bases and 5 bases, there was a span of 7 bases. The CDR3 bases are TGTGCCAGCAGTGAACTTTCCGATCAGCCCCAGCATTTT. Amino acid sequence: CASSELSDQPQHF.

The genes are TRBV5-6 and TRBJ1-2, with 9 bases lining up with TRBD1. With V trimmed by 4 bases and J by 7 bases, 8 bases remained unmatched. This CDR3 comprises 14 residues. Per the germline V gene, CDR1 is SGHDT and CDR2 is YYEEEE. The CDR3 spells CASSMGQGAAGYTF. DNA of the CDR3: TGTGCCAGCAGCATGGGACAGGGAGCGGCTGGCTACACCTTC.

The gene calls are TRBV5-1 and TRBJ1-1; D call uncertain. The ends were cut back, 0 bases at V and 6 bases at J, with 9 bases in the middle. Germline V lookup: CDR1 SGHRS, CDR2 YFSETQ. The CDR3 covers 13 residues. DNA of the CDR3: TGCGCCAGCAGCTTGGAGGTACCCTCTGAAGCTTTCTTT. Residues: CASSLEVPSEAFF.

This clone was counted between two and nine times. CDR3 bases: TGTGCCAGTAGTTATAGTACGGGAGGCTACGAGCAGTACTTC. As protein: CASSYSTGGYEQYF. The rearrangement uses TRBV19 and TRBJ2-7, with 7 bases matching TRBD2. Losses at the gene ends were 5 bases for V and 3 bases for J; bases not matched to a gene: 7. The CDR3 totals 14 residues. From germline, CDR1 is LNHDA and CDR2 SQIVND (reference sequence).

This clone was counted between two and nine times. The gene calls are TRBV27 and TRBJ1-5; D is undetermined. From germline, CDR1 is MNHEY and CDR2 SMNVEV (reference sequence). The CDR3 covers 14 residues. V was pared by 5 bases and J by 2 bases, with 10 bases between. CDR3 DNA sequence: TGTGCCAGCAGTAGGGAGGGTGGCAATCAGCCCCAGCATTTT. Translating gives CASSREGGNQPQHF.

This clone was found a few times. V and J are TRBV7-9 and TRBJ1-2; no clear D gene. Deletions cut 0 bases from V and 4 bases from J, with 6 bases between. The CDR3 totals 13 residues. The germline CDR1 and CDR2 sequences are SEHNR and FQNEAQ (reference sequence). The chain's CDR3 is CASSLAGSYGYTF. CDR3 DNA: TGTGCCAGCAGCTTAGCAGGGAGCTATGGCTACACCTTC.

This clone was picked up one time. The chain employs TRBV11-2 and TRBJ2-7; 8 positions agree with TRBD2. The J segment lost 3 bases and the V segment lost 3 bases, leaving 7 bases of the junction unmatched. CDR3 length: 15 residues. Germline CDR1 is SGHAT and CDR2 is FQNNGV. CDR3 nucleotides: TGTGCCAGCAGCTTCTCCCTAGCGGGTTACTACGAGCAGTACTTC. Amino acids: CASSFSLAGYYEQYF.

The chain is built from TRBV20-1 and TRBJ2-7; D remains ambiguous. This CDR3 is 11 amino acids long. The germline V gene has CDR1 DFQATT and CDR2 SNEGSKA (reference sequence). V was shortened by 1 base and J by 4 bases, with 5 bases between the two germline ends. The CDR3 DNA follows: TGCAGTGCTAGAGCAAATTACGAGCAGTACTTC. Its translation: CSARANYEQYF.